One and the same sample provided the 13 T cell receptor beta chains below, sequenced in a study of blood T cell repertoires in COVID-19. Sequencing used immunoSEQ multiplex PCR; TCRdb keeps in-frame clones, though not all of them. Of 250,000 or so clones in the sample, roughly 84% are singletons; the top ten hold 1.5%. Sequenced material: peripheral blood. These receptors were collected from a woman aged 40 to 50 who had recovered from COVID-19.

This chain uses TRBV19 with TRBJ2-5; D might be TRBD1 (6 bases). Germline CDR1 reads LNHDA; CDR2 reads SQIVND (reference sequence). This CDR3 comprises 14 residues. V dropped 3 bases and J dropped 4 bases, with 12 bases sitting between them. The CDR3 region has the DNA TGTGCCAGTAGTATGGGACACCCTGGAGAGACCCAGTACTTC. This codes for CASSMGHPGETQYF.

The rearrangement joins TRBV18 to TRBJ2-3; TRBD1 is a possible D gene (5 bases). The V end lost 1 base, the J end lost 1 base, and 15 bases lay between the germline ends. Germline-derived CDR1 and CDR2 are KGHSH and LQKENI. The CDR3 runs to 17 residues. The CDR3 reads CASSPLVGHGGTDTQYF. The CDR3 nucleotides are TGTGCCAGCTCACCACTTGTAGGACATGGCGGCACAGATACGCAGTATTTT.

This clone was seen only once. CDR3 DNA: TGTGCCAGCAGCTCAGGCCGACAGGGATGGGCAGATACGCAGTATTTT. This encodes CASSSGRQGWADTQYF. The rearrangement links TRBV7-9 to TRBJ2-3; 7 nucleotides line up with TRBD1. Germline lookup yields CDR1 SEHNR and CDR2 FQNEAQ (reference sequence). CDR3 length: 16 amino acids. Trimming took 4 bases from V and 4 from J; bases not matched to a gene: 11.

The V call is TRBV21-1, the J call TRBJ2-2; the table's D gene call, TRBD1, was not cross checked with the DNA. TRBV21-1 is classified as a pseudogene. This CDR3 region has 14 residues. CDR3 protein: CASSKVQNTGELFF. The CDR3, as DNA: TGTGCCAGCAGCAAAGTACAGAACACCGGGGAGCTGTTTTTT.

This sequence joins TRBV28 and TRBJ1-4, with 9 bases lining up with TRBD1. Germline CDR1 and CDR2: MDHEN and SYDVKM. V lost 6 bases to trimming and J lost 5 bases; unmatched junction nucleotides: 7. This CDR3 has 15 amino acids. CDR3 nucleotide sequence: TGTGCCAGCAGACCGAGGGGGACAGGGAATGAAAAACTGTTTTTT. As protein: CASRPRGTGNEKLFF.

This clone appeared once. This chain joins TRBV9 and TRBJ2-5, with 7 bases that match TRBD2. Losses at the gene ends were 0 bases for V and 2 bases for J; bases not matched to a gene: 4. This CDR3 is built from 15 residues. Germline lookup yields CDR1 SGDLS and CDR2 YYNGEE. DNA for the CDR3: TGTGCCAGCAGCGTAGCGGGGGGACCTCAAGAGACCCAGTACTTC. Translated: CASSVAGGPQETQYF.

The gene calls are TRBV6-6 and TRBJ2-5, with D perhaps matching TRBD1 (6 bases). This CDR3 spans 14 amino acids. Trimming stripped 5 bases from V and 2 bases from J, with 12 bases between. CDR1 and CDR2 from the germline V gene are MNHNY and SVGAGI (reference sequence). The CDR3, as DNA: TGTGCCAGCAGTCTCAGGGGTGAGCAAGAGACCCAGTACTTC. Translation gives CASSLRGEQETQYF.

V usage is TRBV12-3 or TRBV12-4 and J usage is TRBJ2-5; 7 nucleotides match TRBD1. V lost 5 bases, J lost 5 bases, and 2 bases stayed unmatched. The CDR3 has 12 residues. The CDR3 DNA reads as TGTGCCAGCAGTAGGGGGCGGGAGACCCAGTACTTC. It yields the protein CASSRGRETQYF.

V is TRBV6-5 and J is TRBJ1-2; D not resolved. The CDR3 length is 12 residues. Germline-derived CDR1 and CDR2 are MNHEY and SVGAGI. The ends were cut back, 5 bases at V and 5 bases at J, with 9 bases in the middle. CDR3 residues: CASSQRDYGYTF. As DNA, the CDR3 is TGTGCCAGCAGTCAACGGGATTATGGCTACACCTTC.

The V gene is TRBV5-4, the J gene TRBJ1-6; D ambiguous. Deletions cut 0 bases from V and 7 bases from J, with 8 bases between. The CDR3 is 14 residues long. CDR1 and CDR2 from the germline V gene are SGHNT and YYREEE (reference sequence). CDR3 in amino acids: CASSLDRRNSPLHF. The CDR3 DNA sequence: TGTGCCAGCAGCTTGGATAGGCGGAATTCACCCCTCCACTTT.

This clone was seen just once. The chain combines TRBV6-5 with TRBJ2-6; D call uncertain. CDR1 and CDR2 (germline): MNHEY, SVGAGI. The CDR3 sequence is 13 residues long. Trimming stripped 4 bases from V and 1 base from J, with 2 bases between. The CDR3 nucleotides are TGTGCCAGCAGTTTATCTGGGGCCAACGTCCTGACTTTC. It specifies CASSLSGANVLTF.

This chain links TRBV7-9 with TRBJ2-5, with TRBD1 as a possible D gene (6 bases). Trimming cost V 1 base and J 1 base, with 10 bases left between them. The germline CDR1 and CDR2 sequences are SEHNR and FQNEAQ (reference sequence). The length of the CDR3 is 15 residues. The CDR3 here is CASSLGTGFQETQYF. CDR3 sequence (DNA): TGTGCCAGCAGCTTAGGTACAGGGTTCCAAGAGACCCAGTACTTC.

The chain is built from TRBV11-3 and TRBJ2-5; D is undetermined. The germline V gene encodes CDR1 SGHNT and CDR2 YENEEA. The CDR3 runs 15 residues. Trimming shortened V by 1 base and J by 5 bases, and 14 bases separated the two germline ends. CDR3 sequence: CASSLVNSPGETQYF. CDR3 sequence (DNA): TGTGCCAGCAGCTTAGTTAACTCGCCCGGGGAGACCCAGTACTTC.